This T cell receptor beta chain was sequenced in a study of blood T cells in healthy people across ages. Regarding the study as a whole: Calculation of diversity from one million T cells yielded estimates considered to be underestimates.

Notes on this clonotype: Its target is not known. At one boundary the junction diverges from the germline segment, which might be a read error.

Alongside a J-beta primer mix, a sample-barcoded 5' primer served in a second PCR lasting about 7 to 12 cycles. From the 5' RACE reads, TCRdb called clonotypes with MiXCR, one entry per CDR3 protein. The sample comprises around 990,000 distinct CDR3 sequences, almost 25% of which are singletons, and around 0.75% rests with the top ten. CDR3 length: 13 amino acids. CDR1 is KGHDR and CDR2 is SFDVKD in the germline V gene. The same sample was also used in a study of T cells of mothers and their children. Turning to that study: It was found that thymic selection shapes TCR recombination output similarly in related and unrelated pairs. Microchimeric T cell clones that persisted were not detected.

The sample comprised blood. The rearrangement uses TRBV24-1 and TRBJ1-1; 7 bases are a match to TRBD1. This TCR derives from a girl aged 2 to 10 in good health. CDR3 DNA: TGTGCCACCAGTGACGACAGGGAGACTGGAGCTTTCTTT. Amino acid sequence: CATSDDRETGAFF.